This record looks at one T cell receptor beta chain sequence and its context. The data were produced by immunoSEQ multiplex PCR, yet TCRdb's version contains in-frame clones alone and is incomplete. The table lists 90,000 to 150,000 clones, approximately 87% of them singletons. The germline V gene has CDR1 LGHNA and CDR2 YNFKEQ. V was trimmed by 1 base and J by 6 bases, leaving 10 bases between them. The CDR3 runs to 14 residues. This record belongs to a study of control samples from healthy donors and cancer patients. The V gene is TRBV4-2, the J gene TRBJ2-1; maybe TRBD2 (5 bases). Input material: blood. The TCR comes from a man aged 30 to 45 in good health. The CDR3 region is CASSQVVAGNEQFF. The CDR3, as DNA: TGTGCCAGCAGCCAAGTTGTGGCGGGCAATGAGCAGTTCTTC.